One and the same sample provided the 8 T cell receptor beta chains below, sequenced in a study of T cells expressing NK-cell markers. No DNA is given; TCRdb re-called the 5' RACE reads and lists each CDR3 protein once. The sample has 200,000 to 300,000 distinct CDR3 sequences. Sequenced sample: blood T cells: a sorted CD56 or NKG2C T cell subset, CD4+ or CD8+ T cells, or bulk PBMC T cells (not recorded which). The receptors come from a woman aged 18 to 75 in good health.

The chain carries TRBV20-1 and TRBJ1-6. CDR1 is DFQATT and CDR2 is SNEGSKA in the germline V gene (reference sequence). This CDR3 region has 15 residues. This chain's CDR3 is CSARKGSSYNSPLHF.

The chain is built from TRBV11-3 and TRBJ2-2. There are 13 residues in the CDR3. Germline values: CDR1 SGHNT, CDR2 YENEEA. The CDR3 sequence: CASSSEFTGELFF.

The V call is TRBV7-2, the J call TRBJ1-4; with no DNA, the TCRdb D assignment of TRBD1 cannot be verified. The CDR3 has 17 amino acids. Germline CDR1 SGHTA, CDR2 FQGNSA. CDR3 sequence reads: CASSHGLGLATNEKLFF.

The chain recombines TRBV29-1 with TRBJ2-3; the TCRdb D gene call, TRBD1, has no DNA to confirm it. Germline-derived CDR1 and CDR2 are SQVTM and ANQGSEA. The CDR3 covers 14 residues. The CDR3 spells CSVGDRALTDTQYF.

This rearrangement joins TRBV11-2 to TRBJ1-2; the D call of TRBD1 rests on TCRdb alone, since no DNA is present to check it. Germline CDR1 is SGHAT and CDR2 is FQNNGV. There are 15 residues in the CDR3. CDR3: CASSSPGGRLPSYTF.

This sequence joins TRBV30 and TRBJ2-2; the TCRdb call, TRBD2, lacks DNA for checking. There are 11 residues in the CDR3. The V gene's germline CDR1 is GTSNPN and CDR2 SVGIG (reference sequence). The CDR3 protein is CAWMGSGELFF. The full variable domain, in which reference TRBV30 and TRBJ2-2 provide the parts outside the CDR3, is SQTIHQWPATLVQPVGSPLSLECTVEGTSNPNLYWYRQAAGRGLQLLFYSVGIGQISSEVPQNLSASRPQDRQFILSSKKLLLSDSGFYLCAWMGSGELFFGEGSRLTVL.

The rearrangement links TRBV6-2 or TRBV6-3 to TRBJ1-1. The CDR3 sequence is 16 residues long. Germline V gene lookup returns CDR1 MNHEY and CDR2 SVGEGT. The CDR3 spells CASSYAWGSMNTEAFF.

This chain joins TRBV6-5 and TRBJ2-5; no DNA is available, so the TRBD2 call from TCRdb remains unchecked. The CDR3 has 16 amino acids. Per the germline V gene, CDR1 is MNHEY and CDR2 is SVGAGI. CDR3 in amino acids: CASTLQRRGDGETQYF.